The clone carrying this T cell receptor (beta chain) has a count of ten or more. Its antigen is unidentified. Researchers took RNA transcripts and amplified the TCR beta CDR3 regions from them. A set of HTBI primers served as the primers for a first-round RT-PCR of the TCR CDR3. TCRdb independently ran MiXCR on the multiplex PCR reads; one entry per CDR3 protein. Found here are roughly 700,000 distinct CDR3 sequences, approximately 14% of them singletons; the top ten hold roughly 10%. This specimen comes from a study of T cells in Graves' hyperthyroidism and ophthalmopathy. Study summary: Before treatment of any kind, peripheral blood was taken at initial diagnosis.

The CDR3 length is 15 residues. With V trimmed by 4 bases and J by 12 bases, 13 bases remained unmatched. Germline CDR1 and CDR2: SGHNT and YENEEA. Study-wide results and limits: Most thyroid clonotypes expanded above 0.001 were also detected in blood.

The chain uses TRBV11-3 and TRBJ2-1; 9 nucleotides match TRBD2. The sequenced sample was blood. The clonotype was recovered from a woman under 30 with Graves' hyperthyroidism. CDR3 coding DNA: TGTGCCAGCAGCTCCCTTAGCGGGAGAGGATTCGCGCAGTTCTTC. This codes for CASSSLSGRGFAQFF.